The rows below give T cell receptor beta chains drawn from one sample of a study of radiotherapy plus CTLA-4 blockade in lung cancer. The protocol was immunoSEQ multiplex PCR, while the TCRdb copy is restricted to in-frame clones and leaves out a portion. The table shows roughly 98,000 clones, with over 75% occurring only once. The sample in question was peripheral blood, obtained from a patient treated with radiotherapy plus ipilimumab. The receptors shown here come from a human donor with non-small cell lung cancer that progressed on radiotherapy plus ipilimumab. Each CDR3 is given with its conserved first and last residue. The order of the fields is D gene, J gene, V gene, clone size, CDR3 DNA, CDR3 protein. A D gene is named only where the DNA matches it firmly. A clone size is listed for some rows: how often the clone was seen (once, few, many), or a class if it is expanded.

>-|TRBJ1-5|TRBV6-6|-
TGTGCCACAGGTGAGGGTCAGCCCCAGCATTTT
CATGEGQPQHF
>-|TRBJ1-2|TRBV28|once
TGTGCCAGCACCCCGAGTGGCTATGGCTACACCTTC
CASTPSGYGYTF
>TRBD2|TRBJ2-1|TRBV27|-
TGTGCCAGCAGTCCCCTAATCGCGACTAGCGGGAGTTACAATGAGCAGTTCTTC
CASSPLIATSGSYNEQFF
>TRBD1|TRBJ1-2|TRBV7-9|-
TGTGCCAGCAGCTTAGCCCGCGGGACAGGCAGGAGCTACACCTTC
CASSLARGTGRSYTF
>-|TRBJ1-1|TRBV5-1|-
TGCGCCAGCAGCTGGGGAGGAAACACTGAAGCTTTCTTT
CASSWGGNTEAFF
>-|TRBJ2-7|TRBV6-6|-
TGTGCCAGCAGTCAAGAGGGGACACATTTCTACGAGCAGTACTTC
CASSQEGTHFYEQYF
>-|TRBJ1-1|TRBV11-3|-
TGTGCCAGCAGCGGGGACTTATGGAACACTGAAGCTTTCTTT
CASSGDLWNTEAFF
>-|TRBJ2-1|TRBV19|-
TGTGCCAGTAGTATCGGAGAGGACAATGAGCAGTTCTTC
CASSIGEDNEQFF
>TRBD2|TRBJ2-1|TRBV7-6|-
TGTGCCAGCAGCGCCATACTAGCGACAAGCTCCTACAATGAGCAGTTCTTC
CASSAILATSSYNEQFF
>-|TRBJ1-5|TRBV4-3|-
TGCGCCAGCAGCCCCCGACAGGTCGACCAGCCCCAGCATTTT
CASSPRQVDQPQHF
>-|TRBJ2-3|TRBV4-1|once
TGCGCCAGCAGCCAAGCACGACTAGGATCGGTGGATACGCAGTATTTT
CASSQARLGSVDTQYF
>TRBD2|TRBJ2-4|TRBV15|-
TGTGCCACCAGCAGGAGGGACGCCGGACTAGTAAAAAACATTCAGTACTTC
CATSRRDAGLVKNIQYF
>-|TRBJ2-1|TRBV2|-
TGTGCCAGCAGTGGGAACCGCAATGAGCAGTTCTTC
CASSGNRNEQFF
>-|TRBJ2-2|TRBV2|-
TGTGCCAGCAGTTGGTACGGGGAGCTGTTTTTT
CASSWYGELFF
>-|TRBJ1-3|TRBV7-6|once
TGTGCCAGCAGCTTTGACGGAAACACCATATATTTT
CASSFDGNTIYF
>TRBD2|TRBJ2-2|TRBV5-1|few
TGCGCCAGCAGCTTTGGACTAGCGGGGACCGGGGAGCTGTTTTTT
CASSFGLAGTGELFF
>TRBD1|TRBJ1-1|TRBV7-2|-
TGTGCCAGCAGGCAGGGGGTCACTGAAGCTTTCTTT
CASRQGVTEAFF
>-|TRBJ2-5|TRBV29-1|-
TGCAGCGCTTCCGGGGCCACTCGAGAGACCCAGTACTTC
CSASGATRETQYF
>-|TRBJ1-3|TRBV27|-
TGTGCCAGCAGTTCCACCCGACAGGCCAGCTCTGGAAACACCATATATTTT
CASSSTRQASSGNTIYF
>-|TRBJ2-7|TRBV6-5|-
TGTGCCAGCAGTTACTCGGGTTCCTCCTACGAGCAGTACTTC
CASSYSGSSYEQYF
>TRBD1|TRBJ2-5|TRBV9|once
TGTGCCAGCAGCGTAGGTTTTGGGGACAGGGGGCGCGAGACCCAGTACTTC
CASSVGFGDRGRETQYF
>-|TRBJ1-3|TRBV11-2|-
TGTGCCAGCAGCTCCTCCCCTGGAAACACCATATATTTT
CASSSSPGNTIYF
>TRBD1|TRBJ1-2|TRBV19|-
TGTGCCAGCTCAGGCCGGGCAGGGGGCGCCTCCCTGATGTTTGGCTACACCTTC
CASSGRAGGASLMFGYTF
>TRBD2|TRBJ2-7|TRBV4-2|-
TGTGCCAGCAGCCAAGATTCAGCGGGGGGCTACGAGCAGTACTTC
CASSQDSAGGYEQYF
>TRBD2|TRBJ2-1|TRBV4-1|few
TGCGCCAGCAGCCTGGGAGGGCTAGCCCCCTACAATGAGCAGTTCTTC
CASSLGGLAPYNEQFF
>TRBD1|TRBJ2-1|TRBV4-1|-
TGCGCCAGCAGCCCCCCGGGACAGCTAACCAACAATGAGCAGTTCTTC
CASSPPGQLTNNEQFF
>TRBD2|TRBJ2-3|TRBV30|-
TGTGCCTGGAATAGCGGGATGACAGATACGCAGTATTTT
CAWNSGMTDTQYF
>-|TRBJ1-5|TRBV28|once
TGTGCCAGCAGCCCTCCGAAGGGGCCCCAGCATTTT
CASSPPKGPQHF
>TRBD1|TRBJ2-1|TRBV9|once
TGTGCCAGCAGCGTAGGGACAGGGGGCATCTACAATGAGCAGTTCTTC
CASSVGTGGIYNEQFF
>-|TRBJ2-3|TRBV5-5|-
TGTGCCAGCAGCTTGTCTCGAGCGGGCACAGATACGCAGTATTTT
CASSLSRAGTDTQYF
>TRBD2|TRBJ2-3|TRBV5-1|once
TGCGCCAGCAGCCCCGCGACTAGCGGGGATAGCACAGATACGCAGTATTTT
CASSPATSGDSTDTQYF